This passage covers 19 T cell receptor beta chains from one sample sequenced in a study of blood T cell repertoires in COVID-19. Sequencing was performed with immunoSEQ multiplex PCR; in TCRdb, only in-frame clones are kept and a portion is missing. The sample shows 230,000 or so clones, 80% to 90% of them seen only once. The specimen was peripheral blood. These TCRs come from a middle-aged woman who had recovered from COVID-19.

The V gene is TRBV5-4, the J gene TRBJ1-6; 7 bases agree with TRBD1. Germline V CDR1 and CDR2: SGHNT, YYREEE (reference sequence). This CDR3 spans 16 amino acids. Trimming cost V 4 bases and J 5 bases; bases outside gene matches: 9. The CDR3 reads CASSSSTGQNNSPLHF. CDR3 sequence (DNA): TGTGCCAGCAGCAGCTCGACAGGGCAGAATAATTCACCCCTCCACTTT.

In the case of this clone: One junction end disagrees with the germline gene, perhaps due to a read error. This chain uses TRBV25-1 with TRBJ2-7, with 12 positions matching TRBD1. Germline CDR1 reads MGHDK; CDR2 reads SYGVNS. CDR3 size: 16 residues. CDR3 DNA: TGTGCCAGCAGCGAATCTCCGGGACAGGGGGCCGAGGAGCAGTACTTC. It codes for CASSESPGQGAEEQYF.

This sequence joins TRBV9 and TRBJ1-2; 7 bases fit TRBD1. The length of the CDR3 is 14 residues. V was clipped by 3 bases and J by 2 bases; unmatched bases: 4. CDR1 is SGDLS and CDR2 is YYNGEE in the germline V gene. The CDR3 DNA follows: TGTGCCAGCAGCGCGCCGGGACAGAACTATGGCTACACCTTC. Its protein product is CASSAPGQNYGYTF. Together with reference TRBV9 and TRBJ1-2, the CDR3 gives the full variable domain: DSGVTQTPKHLITATGQRVTLRCSPRSGDLSVYWYQQSLDQGLQFLIQYYNGEERAKGNILERFSAQQFPDLHSELNLSSLELGDSALYFCASSAPGQNYGYTFGSGTRLTVV.

This chain uses TRBV5-4 with TRBJ1-4; 9 bases line up with TRBD1. The CDR3 spans 15 residues. Germline CDR1 is SGHNT and CDR2 is YYREEE (reference sequence). J was trimmed by 3 bases and V by 5 bases; bases with no gene match: 5. The CDR3 loop is CASSYRTGANEKLFF. DNA for the CDR3: TGTGCCAGCAGTTACCGGACAGGGGCTAATGAAAAACTGTTTTTT. The variable domain in full, completed from reference TRBV5-4 and TRBJ1-4, reads ETGVTQSPTHLIKTRGQQVTLRCSSQSGHNTVSWYQQALGQGPQFIFQYYREEENGRGNFPPRFSGLQFPNYSSELNVNALELDDSALYLCASSYRTGANEKLFFGSGTQLSVL.

This rearrangement joins TRBV10-2 to TRBJ1-1, with a tentative D call TRBD1 (6 bases). Germline V gene sequence: CDR1 WSHSY, CDR2 SAAADI. Trimming pared 0 bases from V and 4 bases from J, leaving 15 bases between. This CDR3 spans 16 amino acids. The CDR3 DNA reads TGCGCCAGCAGTGAGTCGAGTCGGCCACAGGGCACTGAAGCTTTCTTT. Translated: CASSESSRPQGTEAFF.

This chain uses TRBV10-3 with TRBJ2-3; TRBD1 might be the D (6 bases). The CDR3 extends over 16 amino acids. Germline lookup yields CDR1 ENHRY and CDR2 SYGVKD. V lost 2 bases and J 4 bases, leaving 16 bases between the germline ends. Here the CDR3 DNA reads TGTGCCATCAGTGAGGGAACAGGGATAAGGTCAGATACGCAGTATTTT. It yields the protein CAISEGTGIRSDTQYF.

The chain recombines TRBV7-2 with TRBJ2-3; TRBD2 is a possible D gene (6 bases). Germline CDR1 SGHTA, CDR2 FQGNSA. The CDR3 consists of 15 residues. V dropped 2 bases and J dropped 3 bases, with 12 bases sitting between them. The CDR3 loop reads CASSLSSRETDTQYF. The CDR3 nucleotides are TGTGCCAGCAGCTTATCAAGTCGGGAGACAGATACGCAGTATTTT.

In its sample, this clone was seen once. The V and J genes are TRBV13 and TRBJ2-3; D is undetermined. Germline lookup yields CDR1 PRHDT and CDR2 FYEKMQ (reference sequence). CDR3 length equals 14 residues. V was trimmed by 5 bases and J by 5 bases, leaving 14 bases between them. The CDR3 DNA sequence: TGTGCCAGCAGCGCACCCCGCCTGCGAGATACGCAGTATTTT. It yields the protein CASSAPRLRDTQYF.

This chain connects TRBV19 to TRBJ1-1; D is unresolved. V was shortened by 3 bases and J by 7 bases, with 15 bases between the two germline ends. Germline assignment: CDR1 LNHDA and CDR2 SQIVND (reference sequence). CDR3 length: 14 residues. Written as DNA, the CDR3 is TGTGCCAGTAGTATCTCCGCCGCGGTGAGTGAAGCTTTCTTT. Its translation: CASSISAAVSEAFF.

The chain joins TRBV11-3 to TRBJ2-3; 8 bases fit TRBD1. V was clipped by 1 base and J by 0 bases; unmatched bases: 6. This CDR3 comprises 17 residues. Germline V CDR1 and CDR2: SGHNT, YENEEA. CDR3 protein: CASSLVGTGRSTDTQYF. The CDR3 coding sequence is TGTGCCAGCAGCTTAGTCGGGACAGGTCGGAGCACAGATACGCAGTATTTT.

A single count supports this clone. The chain is built from TRBV10-2 and TRBJ2-7; 14 positions match TRBD2. V lost 8 bases to trimming and J lost 5 bases; unmatched junction nucleotides: 2. The CDR3 length is 13 residues. CDR1 and CDR2 (germline): WSHSY, SAAADI. The CDR3 sequence: CASGLAGGHEQYV. The DNA of the CDR3 is TGCGCCAGCGGACTAGCGGGAGGTCACGAGCAGTACGTC.

The V call is TRBV6-5, the J call TRBJ1-4, with D maybe TRBD1 (5 bases). Deletions cut 2 bases from V and 8 bases from J, with 12 bases between. This CDR3 spans 14 amino acids. Germline CDR1 MNHEY, CDR2 SVGAGI. The CDR3 DNA follows: TGTGCCAGCAGTTACGACAGCCGACTGGAAAAACTGTTTTTT. Protein sequence: CASSYDSRLEKLFF.

The chain employs TRBV5-4 and TRBJ1-1; a possible D gene is TRBD1 (5 bases). Germline values: CDR1 SGHNT, CDR2 YYREEE (reference sequence). The V and J ends lost 3 bases and 2 bases respectively, with 14 bases between them. CDR3 length: 15 residues. The CDR3 DNA reads as TGTGCCAGCAGCTGGGCCCCGCAGGGAAACACTGAAGCTTTCTTT. Amino acids: CASSWAPQGNTEAFF.

This chain connects TRBV10-3 to TRBJ2-6; maybe TRBD1 (6 bases). The length of the CDR3 is 18 residues. Germline-derived CDR1 and CDR2 are ENHRY and SYGVKD. Trimming removed 4 bases from V and 0 bases from J, with 16 bases in between. CDR3 DNA: TGTGCCATCAGTGGGGGTGGGGACACGAGCTCTGGGGCCAACGTCCTGACTTTC. The encoded protein is CAISGGGDTSSGANVLTF.

The chain is built from TRBV30 and TRBJ2-2; D perhaps matches TRBD1 (7 bases). This CDR3 is 15 amino acids long. V lost 3 bases to trimming and J lost 3 bases, with 14 bases between them. The germline CDR1 and CDR2 sequences are GTSNPN and SVGIG (reference sequence). The CDR3 spells CAWRSSRGDTGELFF. CDR3 DNA sequence: TGTGCCTGGAGGTCGAGCAGGGGGGACACCGGGGAGCTGTTTTTT.

The rearrangement links TRBV28 to TRBJ2-2, with D possibly TRBD1 on 6 matching bases. Trimming removed 8 bases from V and 2 bases from J, with 15 bases in between. The CDR3 runs 15 residues. The V gene's germline CDR1 is MDHEN and CDR2 SYDVKM. CDR3 in amino acids: CASHGGRKNTGELFF. The CDR3 coding sequence is TGTGCCAGCCATGGGGGCAGAAAAAACACCGGGGAGCTGTTTTTT.

V usage is TRBV10-2 and J usage is TRBJ2-7, with TRBD2 identical over 9 bases. The ends lost 3 bases at V and 2 bases at J; junction bases unmatched: 5. This CDR3 has 15 residues. CDR1 and CDR2 (germline): WSHSY, SAAADI. The CDR3 reads CASSEGREGPYEQYV. The CDR3 DNA sequence: TGCGCCAGCAGTGAAGGGCGGGAGGGCCCCTACGAGCAGTACGTC.

This clone was counted a single time. The chain joins TRBV18 to TRBJ2-5; possibly TRBD2 for D (6 bases). The germline CDR1 and CDR2 sequences are KGHSH and LQKENI. V was trimmed by 3 bases and J by 3 bases, leaving 11 bases between them. The CDR3 has 14 residues. The CDR3 coding sequence is TGTGCCAGCTCACCTGGCGGAGGGGAAGAGACCCAGTACTTC. This codes for CASSPGGGEETQYF. The variable domain in full, with the rest retrieved from reference TRBV18 and TRBJ2-5, is NAGVMQNPRHLVRRRGQEARLRCSPMKGHSHVYWYRQLPEEGLKFMVYLQKENIIDESGMPKERFSAEFPKEGPSILRIQQVVRGDSAAYFCASSPGGGEETQYFGPGTRLLVL.

The V call is TRBV9, the J call TRBJ1-3, with 11 positions matching TRBD1. The ends lost 2 bases at V and 4 bases at J; junction bases unmatched: 5. Per the germline V gene, CDR1 is SGDLS and CDR2 is YYNGEE. There are 16 residues in the CDR3. The CDR3 bases are TGTGCCAGCAGCGTCGGACAGGGGGCATTCGGAAACACCATATATTTT. This codes for CASSVGQGAFGNTIYF.